This T cell receptor beta chain was recovered during a study of T cells after yellow fever vaccination. Study outcomes and limitations: Abundant clonotypes from the bulk population could contaminate FACS-sorted repertoires. CD4 and CD8 compartments shared a small share of clonotypes, likely from convergent recombination.

MiXCR was run by TCRdb on the 5' RACE reads, yielding one entry per CDR3 protein. The sample has 200,000 to 300,000 distinct CDR3 sequences; 10% to 15% are singletons. V lost 4 bases to trimming and J lost 5 bases, with 15 bases between them. CDR1 is SQVTM and CDR2 is ANQGSEA in the germline V gene. The CDR3 loop spans 14 amino acids. As for this clonotype: Antigen unknown.

The sequence came from a young man who received the YFV17D yellow fever vaccine. This chain links TRBV29-1 with TRBJ2-4; D tentatively fits TRBD1 or TRBD2 (5 bases each). The sample in question was CD4+ T cells sorted from PBMCs, obtained 45 days after the yellow fever booster vaccination. The chain's CDR3 is CSVGQVQGENIQYF. In nucleotides, the CDR3 is TGCAGCGTTGGTCAAGTCCAGGGAGAAAACATTCAGTACTTC.